A single sample is the source of the 27 T cell receptor beta chains below, sequenced in a study of blood T cell repertoires in COVID-19. TCRdb keeps only in-frame clones here, not all; method: immunoSEQ multiplex PCR. The data hold about 74,000 clones, with about 91% observed a single time. The sequencing input was peripheral blood. The receptor set was obtained from an elderly woman with active or convalescent COVID-19.

The chain recombines TRBV5-4 with TRBJ2-3; 7 nucleotides match TRBD2. CDR1 SGHNT and CDR2 YYREEE come from the germline V gene (reference sequence). This CDR3 is built from 14 residues. V gave up 4 bases and J gave up 0 bases; unmatched junction bases: 2. The chain's CDR3 is CASSRSGSTDTQYF. The CDR3 region has the DNA TGTGCCAGCAGCCGTAGCGGGAGCACAGATACGCAGTATTTT.

V and J are TRBV7-9 and TRBJ2-5; possible D gene TRBD2, 5 bases. CDR1 SEHNR and CDR2 FQNEAQ come from the germline V gene (reference sequence). The ends were cut back, 0 bases at V and 1 base at J, with 6 bases in the middle. The CDR3 is 14 residues long. The CDR3 DNA sequence: TGTGCCAGCAGCTTAGCGGGGAGCCAAGAGACCCAGTACTTC. This sequence encodes CASSLAGSQETQYF.

The chain is built from TRBV29-1 and TRBJ2-5; 14 nucleotides line up with TRBD2. After removal of 3 bases from V and 4 bases from J, the junction contained 13 bases not matched to a gene. In germline, CDR1 is SQVTM, CDR2 ANQGSEA. The CDR3 sequence is 18 residues long. Here the CDR3 reads CSVDRWGTSGRGLETQYF. The CDR3 coding sequence is TGCAGCGTTGATAGATGGGGGACTAGCGGGAGAGGGTTAGAGACCCAGTACTTC.

This clone has a single count. V gene TRBV9 combines with J gene TRBJ2-4; TRBD2 aligns across 7 bases. The CDR3 consists of 15 residues. Germline V CDR1 and CDR2: SGDLS, YYNGEE. V dropped 0 bases and J dropped 7; count of bases not matched to a gene: 7. CDR3 coding DNA: TGTGCCAGCAGCGTAGAAGCACTAGCGACGAACATTCAGTACTTC. Translation: CASSVEALATNIQYF.

The genes are TRBV7-9 and TRBJ2-7; 7 nucleotides match TRBD1. This CDR3 has 13 amino acids. Germline V lookup: CDR1 SEHNR, CDR2 FQNEAQ (reference sequence). Trimming cost V 6 bases and J 2 bases; bases outside gene matches: 4. As DNA, the CDR3 is TGTGCCAGCAGACTCGGGACAGCCTACGAGCAGTACTTC. Amino acid sequence: CASRLGTAYEQYF.

The CDR3 nucleotides are TGTGCCAGCAGCTTATTCTCGGTCGGGAACACTGAAGCTTTCTTT. This sequence encodes CASSLFSVGNTEAFF. The chain links TRBV11-3 to TRBJ1-1; D is ambiguous. V was pared by 2 bases and J by 1 base, with 11 bases between. The germline CDR1 and CDR2 sequences are SGHNT and YENEEA. CDR3 size: 15 residues.

The chain recombines TRBV4-2 with TRBJ1-4; D is unclear. V was clipped by 0 bases and J by 8 bases, with 10 bases between them. CDR1 LGHNA and CDR2 YNFKEQ come from the germline V gene. This CDR3 is 14 amino acids long. CDR3 DNA sequence: TGTGCCAGCAGCCAAGAACAGTTAAACGAAAAACTGTTTTTT. It translates to CASSQEQLNEKLFF.

This chain links TRBV6-5 with TRBJ1-5, with 8 bases identical to TRBD1. CDR3 length: 15 amino acids. The ends lost 6 bases at V and 4 bases at J; junction bases unmatched: 8. From germline, CDR1 is MNHEY and CDR2 SVGAGI. CDR3 sequence (DNA): TGTGCCAGCAGAGGACAGGGAGGAACAAATCAGCCCCAGCATTTT. Its protein product is CASRGQGGTNQPQHF.

The gene calls are TRBV18 and TRBJ1-5; D not certain. The CDR3 contains 16 residues. Trimming took off 2 bases at V and 4 bases at J, with 15 bases between the two ends. Looked up from germline, CDR1 is KGHSH and CDR2 is LQKENI. The CDR3 nucleotides read TGTGCCAGCTCACCAAACGGGATTGATGGGAATCAGCCCCAGCATTTT. It is translated as CASSPNGIDGNQPQHF.

The rearrangement uses TRBV7-2 and TRBJ2-1; 12 bases map to TRBD2. The CDR3 has 17 amino acids. The V gene's germline CDR1 is SGHTA and CDR2 FQGNSA. V gave up 7 bases and J gave up 9 bases; unmatched junction bases: 16. CDR3 nucleotide sequence: TGTGCCAGCATCCCCCGAGGGGGACTAGCGGGCTCGGGTGAGCAGTTCTTC. Amino acid sequence: CASIPRGGLAGSGEQFF.

In this sample, this clone turned up a few times. This chain joins TRBV24-1 and TRBJ1-5; D remains unclear. Trimming left V 4 bases short and J 1 base short, with 7 bases between. From germline, CDR1 is KGHDR and CDR2 SFDVKD. The CDR3 loop spans 14 amino acids. This chain's CDR3 is CATSDGWSNQPQHF. The CDR3 DNA is TGTGCCACCAGTGACGGGTGGAGCAATCAGCCCCAGCATTTT.

The chain recombines TRBV6-2 or TRBV6-3 with TRBJ1-4; a weak D match, TRBD1 (6 bases). Germline CDR1 MNHEY, CDR2 SVGEGT. CDR3 length: 18 residues. V was clipped by 2 bases and J by 3 bases, with 19 bases between them. For the CDR3, the DNA is TGTGCCAGCAGTTACCAGCCCGGCAGGGGCCTATCTAATGAAAAACTGTTTTTT. It translates to CASSYQPGRGLSNEKLFF.

The chain employs TRBV6-5 and TRBJ1-2, with D possibly being TRBD1 (6 bases). The V gene's germline CDR1 is MNHEY and CDR2 SVGAGI. The length of the CDR3 is 14 residues. The V gene lost 7 bases and the J gene lost 8 bases, with 20 bases spanning the gap. The CDR3 region has the DNA TGTGCCAGCACCTACCGGGGGGCCCCGGGAGGCTACACCTTC. Residues: CASTYRGAPGGYTF.

This clone was counted only a few times. This rearrangement joins TRBV3-1 (or the pseudogene TRBV3-2) to TRBJ1-5; D remains ambiguous. Looked up from germline, CDR1 is LGHDT and CDR2 is YNNKEL (reference sequence). CDR3 length equals 14 residues. V shed 4 bases and J shed 6 bases, with 13 bases lying between them. CDR3 region: CASSPLGSGQPQHF. The CDR3 nucleotides are TGTGCCAGCAGCCCTCTCGGGTCCGGTCAGCCCCAGCATTTT.

The chain carries TRBV7-6 and TRBJ2-5; TRBD1 is a possible D gene (6 bases). From germline, CDR1 is SGHVS and CDR2 FNYEAQ. The CDR3 extends over 13 amino acids. V shed 0 bases and J shed 7 bases, with 9 bases lying between them. CDR3: CASSLASTGTQYF. The CDR3 DNA is TGTGCCAGCAGCTTAGCCTCGACAGGGACCCAGTACTTC.

The chain recombines TRBV18 with TRBJ2-3; TRBD2 might be the D (7 bases). V was shortened by 1 base and J by 0 bases, with 20 bases between the two germline ends. CDR3 length: 19 residues. Germline CDR1 is KGHSH and CDR2 is LQKENI. CDR3 residues: CASSPLYGGPYGSTDTQYF. CDR3 DNA: TGTGCCAGCTCACCACTGTACGGGGGGCCCTATGGTAGCACAGATACGCAGTATTTT.

Concerning this clone itself: The same CDR3 arises from other DNA sequences in this sample as well. In DNA, the CDR3 is TGTGCCAGCAGCTTAGTCCTAGCGGGAGTCAATGAGCAGTTCTTC. It is translated as CASSLVLAGVNEQFF. The rearrangement uses TRBV11-2 and TRBJ2-1; 10 bases match TRBD2. This CDR3 has 15 residues. Trimming cost V 1 base and J 6 bases; bases outside gene matches: 3. Germline V gives CDR1 SGHAT, CDR2 FQNNGV. Filled out from reference TRBV11-2 and TRBJ2-1, the complete variable domain reads EAGVAQSPRYKIIEKRQSVAFWCNPISGHATLYWYQQILGQGPKLLIQFQNNGVVDDSQLPKDRFSAERLKGVDSTLKIQPAKLEDSAVYLCASSLVLAGVNEQFFGPGTRLTVL.

This clone is a singleton in its sample. J is TRBJ2-2 and V is TRBV7-2, with TRBD2 matching 8 bases. J lost 3 bases, V lost 4 bases, and 4 bases had no gene match. The CDR3 has 15 residues. Per the germline V gene, CDR1 is SGHTA and CDR2 is FQGNSA. The CDR3 nucleotides are TGTGCCAGCAGCTCGGGAGGGGTATACACCGGGGAGCTGTTTTTT. Encoded protein: CASSSGGVYTGELFF.

This sequence joins TRBV18 and TRBJ2-7; D remains ambiguous. CDR1 and CDR2 from the germline V gene are KGHSH and LQKENI. Deletions cut 1 base from V and 6 bases from J, with 16 bases between. This CDR3 is 15 amino acids long. The CDR3 nucleotides read TGTGCCAGCTCACCACGAGGCGTAACCGAACGCGAGCAGTACTTC. It is translated as CASSPRGVTEREQYF.

The genes are TRBV7-2 and TRBJ2-5, with D unresolved. The CDR3 length is 14 residues. V lost 5 bases and J 5 bases, leaving 15 bases between the germline ends. The V gene's germline CDR1 is SGHTA and CDR2 FQGNSA. The CDR3 DNA is TGTGCCAGCAGCCTTTCGAGAGGCCGGGAGACCCAGTACTTC. Protein sequence: CASSLSRGRETQYF.

This chain uses TRBV6-2 or TRBV6-3 with TRBJ2-7; 9 positions agree with TRBD2. This CDR3 spans 19 amino acids. Losses at the gene ends were 2 bases for V and 2 bases for J; bases not matched to a gene: 16. The germline CDR1 and CDR2 sequences are MNHEY and SVGEGT. This CDR3 is CASSYRGLAGRPLTYEQYF. For the CDR3, the DNA is TGTGCCAGCAGTTACCGGGGGCTAGCGGGACGGCCCCTAACCTACGAGCAGTACTTC.

This clone was detected only a few times. The genes are TRBV3-1 (or the pseudogene TRBV3-2) and TRBJ1-6; D remains ambiguous. The CDR3 totals 15 residues. CDR1 LGHDT and CDR2 YNNKEL come from the germline V gene (reference sequence). Between the trimmed V and J ends, which lost 6 bases and 0 bases, there was a span of 9 bases. The CDR3: CASSTTGSYNSPLHF. The CDR3 DNA follows: TGTGCCAGCAGTACCACTGGCTCCTATAATTCACCCCTCCACTTT.

CDR3 DNA: TGTGCCAGCAGCGTAGGACAGGGGGTCCACGAGCAGTACTTC. Translation: CASSVGQGVHEQYF. The rearrangement uses TRBV9 and TRBJ2-7; 9 positions agree with TRBD1. The V segment lost 0 bases and the J segment 5 bases; nucleotides outside the gene matches: 3. Germline V gene data show CDR1 as SGDLS and CDR2 as YYNGEE. This CDR3 has 14 residues.

The gene calls are TRBV27 and TRBJ2-7; 7 nucleotides line up with TRBD2. Per the germline V gene, CDR1 is MNHEY and CDR2 is SMNVEV (reference sequence). Germline trimming cut 6 bases from V and 6 bases from J; bases unmatched to any gene: 17. This CDR3 spans 16 amino acids. CDR3 DNA sequence: TGTGCCAGCAGAGCCTTAGGGGAGGGAGGGCCCTCCGAGCAGTACTTC. It translates to CASRALGEGGPSEQYF.

The chain has TRBV5-1 and TRBJ2-3; 8 positions agree with TRBD1. V gave up 0 bases and J gave up 3 bases; unmatched junction bases: 6. Germline V gene data show CDR1 as SGHRS and CDR2 as YFSETQ. CDR3 length: 16 amino acids. The DNA of the CDR3 is TGCGCCAGCAGCTTGGGGGCAGGGGGCGCGACAGATACGCAGTATTTT. This gives the protein CASSLGAGGATDTQYF.

The J gene is TRBJ2-2, the V gene TRBV6-5; D remains ambiguous. V was cut by 6 bases and J by 1 base, with 9 bases left in between. The germline gives CDR1 MNHEY, CDR2 SVGAGI. The CDR3 runs to 14 residues. CDR3: CASRGRQNTGELFF. The CDR3 DNA follows: TGTGCCAGCAGAGGCCGACAGAACACCGGGGAGCTGTTTTTT.

The rearrangement uses TRBV18 and TRBJ2-1, with 10 bases that match TRBD2. This CDR3 is 14 amino acids long. Per the germline V gene, CDR1 is KGHSH and CDR2 is LQKENI. V shed 6 bases, J shed 10 bases, and the junction held 9 bases outside the gene matches. Here the CDR3 DNA reads TGTGCCAGCTCTAGTGGGACTAGCGCGAGGGAGCAGTTCTTC. As protein: CASSSGTSAREQFF. Based on the CDR3 plus reference TRBV18 and TRBJ2-1, the full variable domain is NAGVMQNPRHLVRRRGQEARLRCSPMKGHSHVYWYRQLPEEGLKFMVYLQKENIIDESGMPKERFSAEFPKEGPSILRIQQVVRGDSAAYFCASSSGTSAREQFFGPGTRLTVL.